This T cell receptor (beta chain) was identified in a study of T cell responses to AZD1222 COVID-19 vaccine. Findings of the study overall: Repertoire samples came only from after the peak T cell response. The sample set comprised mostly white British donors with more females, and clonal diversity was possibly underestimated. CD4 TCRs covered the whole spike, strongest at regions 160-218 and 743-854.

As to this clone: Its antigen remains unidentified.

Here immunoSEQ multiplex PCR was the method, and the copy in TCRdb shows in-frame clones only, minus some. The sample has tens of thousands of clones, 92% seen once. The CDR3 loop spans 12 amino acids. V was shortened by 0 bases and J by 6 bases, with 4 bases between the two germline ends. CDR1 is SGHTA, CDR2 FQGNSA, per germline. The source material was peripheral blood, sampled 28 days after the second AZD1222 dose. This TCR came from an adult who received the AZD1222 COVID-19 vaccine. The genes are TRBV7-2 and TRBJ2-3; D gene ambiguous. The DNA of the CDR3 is TGTGCCAGCAGCTTAGCCAGGGATACGCAGTATTTT. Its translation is CASSLARDTQYF.